A single sample gave rise to the 5 T cell receptor beta chains below, sequenced in a study of T cell responses to AZD1222 COVID-19 vaccine. Some clones are missing from TCRdb's copy, which holds only in-frame ones; the method was immunoSEQ multiplex PCR. The sample carries 160,000 or so clones, over 85% recorded once. Material: peripheral blood, obtained on day 0 of AZD1222 vaccination. The receptors originated from an adult in good health.

The sample holds one count of this clone. This rearrangement joins TRBV7-2 to TRBJ2-1; 12 nucleotides agree with TRBD2. Per germline, CDR1 SGHTA and CDR2 FQGNSA. V trimming: 4 bases; J trimming: 7 bases; junction bases outside the gene matches: 5. The CDR3 is 15 residues long. CDR3 nucleotides: TGTGCCAGCAGCTCGACTAGCGGGAGCGGTAATGAGCAGTTCTTC. Its protein is CASSSTSGSGNEQFF.

This clone appeared a few times. The chain carries TRBV12-3 or TRBV12-4 and TRBJ1-1; the D is unclear. The germline V and J ends were trimmed by 6 bases and 5 bases, with 13 bases remaining between them. This CDR3 has 13 residues. CDR3 region: CASSLMGWTEAFF. In DNA, the CDR3 is TGTGCCAGCAGCTTAATGGGATGGACTGAAGCTTTCTTT.

V usage is TRBV5-6 and J usage is TRBJ1-2; 10 nucleotides align to TRBD1. V trimming: 6 bases; J trimming: 0 bases; junction bases outside the gene matches: 5. The germline gives CDR1 SGHDT, CDR2 YYEEEE. The CDR3 is 15 amino acids. The DNA of the CDR3 is TGTGCCAGCATTCGGACAGGGGGTCCTAACTATGGCTACACCTTC. This codes for CASIRTGGPNYGYTF.

J is TRBJ1-1 and V is TRBV5-6, with D tentatively TRBD1 (5 bases). The CDR3 is 14 residues long. V dropped 2 bases and J dropped 0 bases, with 8 bases sitting between them. CDR1 SGHDT and CDR2 YYEEEE come from the germline V gene. CDR3 coding DNA: TGTGCCAGCAGCTTCGGGACGGTGAACACTGAAGCTTTCTTT. This codes for CASSFGTVNTEAFF.

The chain has TRBV20-1 and TRBJ1-5, with D uncertain. The CDR3 is made up of 14 amino acids. Germline CDR1 DFQATT, CDR2 SNEGSKA (reference sequence). V was cut by 3 bases and J by 1 base, with 10 bases left in between. CDR3 coding DNA: TGCAGTGCTAGTGCGGGGAACAGCAATCAGCCCCAGCATTTT. Translating it yields CSASAGNSNQPQHF.